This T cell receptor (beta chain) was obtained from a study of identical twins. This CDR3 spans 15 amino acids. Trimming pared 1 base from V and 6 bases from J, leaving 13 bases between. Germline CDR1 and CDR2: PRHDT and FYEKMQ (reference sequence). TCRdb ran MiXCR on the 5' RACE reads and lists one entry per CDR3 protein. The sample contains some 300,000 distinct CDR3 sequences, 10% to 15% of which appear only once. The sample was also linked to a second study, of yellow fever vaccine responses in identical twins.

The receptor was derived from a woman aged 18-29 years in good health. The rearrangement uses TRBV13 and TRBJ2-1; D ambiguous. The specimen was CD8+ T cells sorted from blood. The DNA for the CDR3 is TGTGCCAGCAGCTTAGTACAGTACGGGTTCAATGAGCAGTTCTTC. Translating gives CASSLVQYGFNEQFF.